The T cell receptor beta chain described here comes from a study of early T cells in non-severe SARS-CoV-2 infection. The V gene's germline CDR1 is SGHAT and CDR2 FQNNGV. CDR3 length: 15 residues. After removal of 5 bases from V and 6 bases from J, the junction contained 8 bases not matched to a gene. TCRdb itself ran the 5' RACE reads through MiXCR, one entry per CDR3 protein. In the table there are about 59,000 distinct CDR3 sequences, 13% of which are singletons. The specimen was whole blood, collected at baseline. This sequence was found in an adult who was a healthcare worker with PCR-confirmed SARS-CoV-2 infection or an uninfected control (not recorded which). The genes are TRBV11-2 and TRBJ2-1; TRBD2 agrees at 9 bases. CDR3 in amino acids: CASSALAGESNEQFF. The CDR3 DNA follows: TGTGCCAGCAGCGCATTAGCGGGGGAATCCAATGAGCAGTTCTTC. Filled out from reference TRBV11-2 and TRBJ2-1, the complete variable domain reads EAGVAQSPRYKIIEKRQSVAFWCNPISGHATLYWYQQILGQGPKLLIQFQNNGVVDDSQLPKDRFSAERLKGVDSTLKIQPAKLEDSAVYLCASSALAGESNEQFFGPGTRLTVL.